This TCR beta chain emerged from a study of human T cells and chemical hapten exposure. The overall study: Sensitization was performed using 2% DPC on a 2 cm by 2 cm upper inner arm skin site. Small volume differences among pooled libraries mainly caused per-sample TCR yield variation.

At least ten counts were recorded for this clonotype. Per germline, CDR1 MNHEY and CDR2 SVGAGI. V lost 7 bases to trimming and J lost 5 bases, with 11 bases between them. The CDR3 covers 12 residues. Time point specified: patch test 2, 6 weeks after DPC sensitization. Treatment here: therapeutic diphenylcyclopropenone sensitization with weekly scalp DPC. Someone pulled total RNA out of unfractionated whole blood. TCRdb itself ran the RACE reads through MiXCR, one entry per CDR3 protein. The table has around 360,000 distinct CDR3 sequences, more than 5% seen once; the top ten hold 4.5% to 6%. The chain carries TRBV6-5 and TRBJ1-1; D is unclear. The receptor was derived from a woman aged 18-29 years with alopecia areata. Some clones in this sample may be carry-over from other donors' samples. Here the sequenced sample was whole blood, taken in connection with sensitization to the hapten diphenylcyclopropenone (DPC). CDR3 amino acids: CASINRRTEAFF. As DNA, the CDR3 is TGTGCCAGCATCAATAGGCGAACTGAAGCTTTCTTT.